This TCR beta chain was sequenced during a study of shared clonotypes between healthy human individuals (TCRdb year 2020). In terms of the full investigation: The cohort comprised a couple of women and a few men aged 18 to 49 years. Different laboratories and diverse techniques were used to prepare libraries and sequence TCR repertoires, to increase sequencing depth and limit assay-specific biases. For each donor, CD4 naive and CD4 memory were each run on three plates, CD8 naive on two plates, and CD8 memory on one plate. To estimate repertoire size and how much clonotypes are shared between individuals, the study performed deep sequencing of blood TCR repertoires from about 5 healthy adults. Per donor, leukapheresis produced somewhere between about 0.94 and 9 billion PBMCs.

Reading from cysteine to phenylalanine, the CDR3 counts 15 amino acids. Of all the DNA, just the CDR3 is kept, 45 bases in frame from base 1. CDR1 and CDR2 are drawn from the germline V gene: KGHSH, LQKENI. V loses 6 bases at its end and J loses 2 bases; junction bases beyond the gene matches: 6. General study outcomes and caveats: Higher generation probabilities were observed for clonotypes shared by all four sorted-subset donors than for non-shared clonotypes. Because the study included only a small number of donors, the genetic and exposure-history diversity represented was limited. Incomplete sequencing was indicated by rarefaction of sorted-subset datasets, despite the large sequencing depth. Estimated clonotype richness was generally larger for naive than for memory subsets. Only blood was sampled, and tissue TCR repertoires likely differ from those in blood. Across a handful of donors, 4.5% to 6.5% of naive CD4, 3% to 3.5% of naive CD8, 2.3% of memory CD4, and 0.4% of memory CD8 clonotypes were shared. Based on pairwise subsampling, the degree of clonotype sharing among donors was expected to be affected by sequencing depth.

Healthy HIV-negative adults with no recently reported acute infections or vaccinations were included as donors. Only Caucasian adults living in Nashville, Tennessee, USA were represented among the donors. Magnetic negative selection was used to enrich CD4+ T cells, after which naive cells were positively selected on CD45RA and the negative fraction became the memory subset. After blood collection by leukapheresis, PBMCs were isolated using Ficoll-Histopaque density gradient centrifugation and then cryopreserved in the vapor phase of liquid nitrogen. Purity and quantity of every magnetically sorted T cell population were checked by analytical flow cytometry. Genomic DNA was isolated from every sorted fraction and measured by UV absorbance on a Nanodrop 2000c. TCR CDR3 regions were amplified from genomic DNA by multiplex PCR using the deep immunoSEQ assay. Genomic DNA extracted from each cell subset was distributed evenly over all wells of several immunoSEQ 96-well plates, and each plate served as one replicate. For sorted subsets, around 200 ng genomic DNA, equal to 30,000 or so T cell genomes, was loaded into each replicate PCR. Purified libraries were quantified with a Qubit 3.0 fluorometer, sized on a Bioanalyzer 2100, and re-quantified with the KAPA Library Quantification kit. Every immunoSEQ 96-well plate was sequenced on a separate single-read 150-cycle Illumina NextSeq 550 flow cell. Per the source publication's procedure: Because the immunoSEQ output held only junctional sequences and lacked quality scores, the filtering could not match the filtering applied to full-length reads. Sequences were annotated with PyIR, a Python wrapper for IgBLAST v1.9, and V/J genes and CDR3 were assigned using IMGT germline references. Reads with weak V/J assignments (E-value above 1e-6), missing CDR3, stop codons, out-of-frame junctions, or ambiguous translated residues were removed. V3J clonotypes were defined by identical inferred V gene, J gene, and CDR3 amino acid sequence. Percentage overlap between repertoires was calculated by dividing the number of shared unique clonotypes by the size of the smaller repertoire. RTK rarefaction, the Chao1 estimator, and Recon v2.1 estimates of unobserved clonotypes were used to assess repertoire richness. Generation probabilities were computed with OLGA for all TCRbeta clonotypes obtained by the gDNA method from several donors. This is the immuneACCESS table as TCRdb keeps it, with only in-frame sequences that have V and J called. A part of the clones is gone; compared with another copy, unresolved V genes explain less than half, and the rest is unexplained. V, J and clone size derive from that table, while D and trimming were established from the DNA sequence. Within this sample are roughly 530,000 clones, with 90% to 96% of them counted one time only. The top ten clones comprise roughly 0.06% of the sample.

On this clone: No cognate antigen has been identified for it. Base qualities are not provided; no much larger clone lies one nucleotide away.

This TCR was sampled from a woman aged 25-40 years in good health. The material sequenced was naive CD4+ T cells sorted from blood. The cell subset or site label on this specimen signifies: CD45RA+ positively selected. Recombination joined TRBV18 with TRBJ2-1; 8 of the junction bases match TRBD2. The DNA sequence follows: TGTGCCAGCTCGGGTAGCGGGAAGACCTACAATGAGCAGTTCTTC. Translated, this is CASSGSGKTYNEQFF.